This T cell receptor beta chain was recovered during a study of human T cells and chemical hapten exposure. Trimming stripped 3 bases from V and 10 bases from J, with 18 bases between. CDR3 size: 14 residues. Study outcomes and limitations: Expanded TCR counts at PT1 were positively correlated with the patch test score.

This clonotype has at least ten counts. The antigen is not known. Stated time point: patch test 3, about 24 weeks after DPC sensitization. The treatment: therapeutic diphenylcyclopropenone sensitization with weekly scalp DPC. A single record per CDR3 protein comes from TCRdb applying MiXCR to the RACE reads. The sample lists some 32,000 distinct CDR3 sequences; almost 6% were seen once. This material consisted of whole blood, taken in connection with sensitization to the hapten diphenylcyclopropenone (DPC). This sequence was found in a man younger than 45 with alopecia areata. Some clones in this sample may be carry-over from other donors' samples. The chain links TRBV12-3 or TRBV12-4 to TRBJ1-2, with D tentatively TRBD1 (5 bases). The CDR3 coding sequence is TGTGCCAGCAGTTTTGGGTCGGGGCATGCGCCCTACACCTTC. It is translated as CASSFGSGHAPYTF.